A selection of T cell receptor beta chains follows, all from one sample in a study of CD8+CD57+ T cells in acquired aplastic anemia. TCRdb re-called the reads through MiXCR, storing one row per CDR3 protein. The data show about 160,000 distinct CDR3 sequences, just under 45% seen once. The specimen was sorted CD4+, CD8+, or CD8+CD57+ T cells (not recorded which) from PBMCs. These receptors came from a human donor in good health. Both conserved end residues are part of each CDR3.

>TRBJ2-3|TRBV9
CASSVEANTDTQYF
>TRBJ1-4|TRBV7-3
CASSLDPGKLFF
>TRBJ2-1|TRBV7-9
CASSLRESSYNEQFF
>TRBJ1-1|TRBV5-6
CASMPEGLNTEAFF
>TRBJ1-2|TRBV15
CATSRDRTDYVDYGYTF
>TRBJ1-1|TRBV20-1
CSAIKNTEAFF
>TRBJ1-4|TRBV18
CASSLRDATNEKLFF
>TRBJ2-2|TRBV2
CASSGGTSGPGELFF
>TRBJ2-7|TRBV20-1
CSARDGGAKSNEQYF
>TRBJ1-1|TRBV6-5
CASSYSTGAMNTEAFF
>TRBJ2-6|TRBV12-3/TRBV12-4
CASRPENSGANVLTF
>TRBJ1-1|TRBV5-6
CASSLRGNPTEAFF
>TRBJ2-7|TRBV25-1
CASSYSTGSSYEQYF
>TRBJ1-5|TRBV20-1
CSATQQDQPQHF
>TRBJ1-1|TRBV4-3
CASSQGQLGTEAFF
>TRBJ2-5|TRBV7-8
CASSLGHLAGGPETQYF
>TRBJ1-1|TRBV12-3/TRBV12-4
CASSFLDRGEAFF
>TRBJ2-7|TRBV5-5
CASSPGGEQYF
>TRBJ2-1|TRBV2
CASSPRSPEQFF
>TRBJ1-1|TRBV2
CASSGQGANTEAFF
>TRBJ2-5|TRBV25-1
CASSLQDRGQETQYF
>TRBJ2-5|TRBV10-3
CAISENGGEQYF
>TRBJ2-2|TRBV7-2
CASSFRTSGIGELFF